A single sample is the source of the 22 T cell receptor beta chains below, sequenced in a study of untreated major depressive disorder. Clones were read by immunoSEQ multiplex PCR, and TCRdb kept only the in-frame ones, dropping some. This sample has just over 20,000 clones, with 87% found just once. The sample taken for sequencing was CD4+ T cells from PBMCs. These TCRs come from a woman aged 25 to 39 in good health.

The chain is built from TRBV5-1 and TRBJ1-2; 7 nucleotides align to TRBD1. CDR3 length: 15 amino acids. Germline V gene data show CDR1 as SGHRS and CDR2 as YFSETQ. V gave up 4 bases and J gave up 3 bases; unmatched junction bases: 9. The CDR3 sequence: CASSTRQGGDYGYTF. The DNA for the CDR3 is TGCGCCAGCAGCACGAGACAGGGCGGTGACTATGGCTACACCTTC.

V and J are TRBV6-5 and TRBJ2-7; D gene unclear. Trimming stripped 5 bases from V and 4 bases from J, with 12 bases between. Germline CDR1 MNHEY, CDR2 SVGAGI. The CDR3 length is 13 residues. The CDR3 DNA follows: TGTGCCAGCAGTCCGGCACTTGGGTACGAGCAGTACTTC. Amino acid sequence: CASSPALGYEQYF.

The gene calls are TRBV13 and TRBJ2-1; 11 positions match TRBD2. CDR3 length: 15 amino acids. V gave up 6 bases and J gave up 4 bases; unmatched junction bases: 5. CDR1 and CDR2 from the germline V gene are PRHDT and FYEKMQ (reference sequence). This CDR3 reads CASRRGLAEYNEQFF. CDR3 DNA sequence: TGTGCCAGCAGACGGGGACTAGCGGAGTACAATGAGCAGTTCTTC. Using reference TRBV13 and TRBJ2-1 for the parts outside the CDR3, the full variable domain is AAGVIQSPRHLIKEKRETATLKCYPIPRHDTVYWYQQGPGQDPQFLISFYEKMQSDKGSIPDRFSAQQFSDYHSELNMSSLELGDSALYFCASRRGLAEYNEQFFGPGTRLTVL.

The chain links TRBV18 to TRBJ1-1; D may be TRBD1 (5 bases). This CDR3 region has 12 residues. CDR1 and CDR2 from the germline V gene are KGHSH and LQKENI. V gave up 3 bases and J gave up 8 bases, with 10 bases separating them. This CDR3 reads CASSPGEGEAFF. The CDR3 DNA is TGTGCCAGCTCACCGGGGGAAGGGGAAGCTTTCTTT.

This clone showed up just once. The genes are TRBV27 and TRBJ2-1; D perhaps matches TRBD2 (6 bases). The V and J ends lost 5 bases and 4 bases respectively, with 24 bases between them. Germline CDR1 and CDR2: MNHEY and SMNVEV (reference sequence). This CDR3 contains 18 residues. The CDR3 reads CASSPRRDSFSLYNEQFF. For the CDR3, the DNA is TGTGCCAGCAGTCCGCGTCGGGACTCATTTTCTTTATACAATGAGCAGTTCTTC.

This chain links TRBV6-1 with TRBJ1-6, with D possibly matching TRBD1 (6 bases). The CDR3 covers 15 residues. The germline V gene has CDR1 MNHNS and CDR2 SASEGT. Trimming left V 1 base short and J 15 bases short, with 19 bases between. The CDR3 reads CASSEGTGTPSSLHF. The CDR3 DNA is TGTGCCAGCAGTGAAGGAACAGGGACCCCCTCGAGCCTCCACTTT.

The rearrangement links TRBV7-2 to TRBJ1-6; 9 nucleotides line up with TRBD1. The CDR3 sequence is 14 residues long. With V trimmed by 5 bases and J by 6 bases, 2 bases remained unmatched. Germline assignment: CDR1 SGHTA and CDR2 FQGNSA. Here the CDR3 reads CASSPDRGNSPLHF. CDR3 DNA sequence: TGTGCCAGCAGCCCGGACAGGGGTAATTCACCCCTCCACTTT.

The chain is built from TRBV12-5 and TRBJ1-2, with unresolved D. The V end lost 5 bases, the J end lost 8 bases, and 12 bases lay between the germline ends. This CDR3 region has 12 residues. Germline values: CDR1 LGHNT, CDR2 FRNRAP. In nucleotides, the CDR3 is TGTGCTAGTGGTCCCGACCTGGGCGGCTACACCTTC. Amino acids: CASGPDLGGYTF.

The rearrangement links TRBV4-3 to TRBJ1-6; D remains ambiguous. Germline V gives CDR1 LGHNA, CDR2 YSLEER. This CDR3 has 17 residues. Trimming removed 1 base from V and 0 bases from J, with 10 bases in between. CDR3 DNA: TGCGCCAGCAGCCAAGGATACGGAGACTCCTATAATTCACCCCTCCACTTT. Translation: CASSQGYGDSYNSPLHF.

This clone showed up just a few times. The rearrangement links TRBV4-3 to TRBJ2-3; D might be TRBD1 (5 bases). Trimming left V 0 bases short and J 5 bases short, with 12 bases between. Germline CDR1 is LGHNA and CDR2 is YSLEER. The CDR3 consists of 15 residues. CDR3 DNA sequence: TGCGCCAGCAGCCAAGAAAAGGGGAACGGAGATACGCAGTATTTT. The encoded protein is CASSQEKGNGDTQYF.

The J gene is TRBJ1-2, the V gene TRBV19; D not certain. With 0 bases removed from V and 2 bases from J, the gap between germline ends came to 10 bases. This CDR3 region has 15 residues. Germline CDR1 reads LNHDA; CDR2 reads SQIVND (reference sequence). For the CDR3, the DNA is TGTGCCAGTAGTATAGATCAGGACCGAAACTATGGCTACACCTTC. Its protein product is CASSIDQDRNYGYTF.

The chain employs TRBV10-3 and TRBJ1-2; D is ambiguous. The V gene lost 7 bases and the J gene lost 6 bases, with 12 bases spanning the gap. CDR3 size: 12 residues. CDR1 and CDR2 (germline): ENHRY, SYGVKD. The CDR3 DNA is TGTGCCATCAATGAAGGCCCGAATGGCTACACCTTC. Its protein is CAINEGPNGYTF.

The CDR3 region has the DNA TGTGCCAGCAGCGCCCGACAGGATGGCTACACCTTC. It specifies CASSARQDGYTF. This chain uses TRBV11-2 with TRBJ1-2; D might be TRBD1 (6 bases). The V end was cut by 5 bases, the J end by 6 bases, with 10 bases between. The CDR3 spans 12 residues. Looked up from germline, CDR1 is SGHAT and CDR2 is FQNNGV.

V is TRBV6-6 and J is TRBJ1-5, with 9 bases lining up with TRBD1. This CDR3 contains 14 residues. CDR1 and CDR2 from the germline V gene are MNHNY and SVGAGI (reference sequence). With 5 bases clipped from V and 5 bases from J, the junction kept 4 bases outside the gene matches. The CDR3 sequence is CASSPGTGYQPQHF. The CDR3 region has the DNA TGTGCCAGCAGTCCTGGGACAGGGTATCAGCCCCAGCATTTT.

This chain connects TRBV4-3 to TRBJ2-3; perhaps TRBD2 as D (5 bases). Germline loops: CDR1 LGHNA, CDR2 YSLEER. V was pared by 4 bases and J by 2 bases, with 13 bases between. The CDR3 is made up of 15 amino acids. CDR3 bases: TGCGCCAGCAGCCCGTTCACGGGGATCACAGATACGCAGTATTTT. Translated: CASSPFTGITDTQYF.

The chain has TRBV28 and TRBJ2-1; possibly TRBD1 or TRBD2 for D (6 bases each). V dropped 0 bases and J dropped 5 bases, with 11 bases sitting between them. Germline assignment: CDR1 MDHEN and CDR2 SYDVKM. The CDR3 is 15 amino acids. CDR3 in amino acids: CASSLWGGPNNEQFF. Here the CDR3 DNA reads TGTGCCAGCAGTTTATGGGGGGGCCCTAACAATGAGCAGTTCTTC.

The chain links TRBV5-4 to TRBJ1-1, with D perhaps TRBD1 (6 bases). Per germline, CDR1 SGHNT and CDR2 YYREEE (reference sequence). The CDR3 is 16 residues long. V was clipped by 0 bases and J by 1 base, with 13 bases between them. The CDR3 reads CASSLAPGHRNTEAFF. The CDR3 coding sequence is TGTGCCAGCAGCTTGGCTCCGGGACACAGGAACACTGAAGCTTTCTTT. The complete variable domain, with remaining parts taken from reference TRBV5-4 and TRBJ1-1, reads ETGVTQSPTHLIKTRGQQVTLRCSSQSGHNTVSWYQQALGQGPQFIFQYYREEENGRGNFPPRFSGLQFPNYSSELNVNALELDDSALYLCASSLAPGHRNTEAFFGQGTRLTVV.

The gene calls are TRBV7-2 and TRBJ2-7, with D tentatively TRBD2 (7 bases). Germline V lookup: CDR1 SGHTA, CDR2 FQGNSA. Trimming pared 2 bases from V and 3 bases from J, leaving 14 bases between. The CDR3 spans 15 residues. CDR3 sequence: CASSLHAGAIYEQYF. The DNA for the CDR3 is TGTGCCAGCAGCTTACACGCGGGGGCGATCTACGAGCAGTACTTC.

This rearrangement joins TRBV6-5 to TRBJ1-2; 8 nucleotides agree with TRBD1. CDR1 MNHEY and CDR2 SVGAGI come from the germline V gene. This CDR3 contains 15 residues. The trim removed 1 base at V and 7 bases at J, leaving 8 bases unmatched. CDR3 in DNA: TGTGCCAGCAGTTACTTCCGGGACAGGCCCAGTGGCTACACCTTC. Amino acids: CASSYFRDRPSGYTF.

This clone has a single count. V usage is TRBV30 and J usage is TRBJ2-7; D gene unclear. CDR1 is GTSNPN, CDR2 SVGIG, per germline (reference sequence). The V end was cut by 2 bases, the J end by 3 bases, with 8 bases between. The CDR3 has 12 residues. The CDR3 DNA is TGTGCCTGGAGTTTAAGTGTCTACGAGCAGTACTTC. It codes for CAWSLSVYEQYF.

The gene calls are TRBV5-6 and TRBJ2-5, with a weak D call TRBD1 (5 bases). The V end lost 3 bases, the J end lost 5 bases, and 20 bases lay between the germline ends. Per the germline V gene, CDR1 is SGHDT and CDR2 is YYEEEE. CDR3 length equals 16 residues. CDR3 sequence reads: CASSYPSRAAGETQYF. The CDR3 DNA sequence: TGTGCCAGCAGCTATCCATCCAGGGCCGCAGGGGAGACCCAGTACTTC. Supplemented by reference TRBV5-6 and TRBJ2-5, the full variable domain reads DAGVTQSPTHLIKTRGQQVTLRCSPKSGHDTVSWYQQALGQGPQFIFQYYEEEERQRGNFPDRFSGHQFPNYSSELNVNALLLGDSALYLCASSYPSRAAGETQYFGPGTRLLVL.

The chain recombines TRBV5-8 with TRBJ2-6, with D hard to call. Between the trimmed V and J ends, which lost 4 bases and 0 bases, there was a span of 14 bases. Germline V gene sequence: CDR1 SGHTS, CDR2 YDEGEE. The CDR3 has 17 amino acids. CDR3 coding DNA: TGTGCCAGCAGCCCCCGACGACTGATCTCTGGGGCCAACGTCCTGACTTTC. This codes for CASSPRRLISGANVLTF.